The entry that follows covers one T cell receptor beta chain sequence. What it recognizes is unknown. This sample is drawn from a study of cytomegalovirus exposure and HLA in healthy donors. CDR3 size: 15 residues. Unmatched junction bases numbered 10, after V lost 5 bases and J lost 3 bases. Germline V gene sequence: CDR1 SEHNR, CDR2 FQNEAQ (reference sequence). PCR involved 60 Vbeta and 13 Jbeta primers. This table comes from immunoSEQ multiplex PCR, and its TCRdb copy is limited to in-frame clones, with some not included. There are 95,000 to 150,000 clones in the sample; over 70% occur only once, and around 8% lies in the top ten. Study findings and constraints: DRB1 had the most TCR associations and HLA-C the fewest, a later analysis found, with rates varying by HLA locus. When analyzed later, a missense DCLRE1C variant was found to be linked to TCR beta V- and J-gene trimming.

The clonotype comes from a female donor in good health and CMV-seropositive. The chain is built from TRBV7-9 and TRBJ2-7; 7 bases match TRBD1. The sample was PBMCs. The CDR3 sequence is CASSPSGTAIYEQYF. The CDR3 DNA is TGTGCCAGCAGCCCATCCGGGACAGCTATCTACGAGCAGTACTTC.